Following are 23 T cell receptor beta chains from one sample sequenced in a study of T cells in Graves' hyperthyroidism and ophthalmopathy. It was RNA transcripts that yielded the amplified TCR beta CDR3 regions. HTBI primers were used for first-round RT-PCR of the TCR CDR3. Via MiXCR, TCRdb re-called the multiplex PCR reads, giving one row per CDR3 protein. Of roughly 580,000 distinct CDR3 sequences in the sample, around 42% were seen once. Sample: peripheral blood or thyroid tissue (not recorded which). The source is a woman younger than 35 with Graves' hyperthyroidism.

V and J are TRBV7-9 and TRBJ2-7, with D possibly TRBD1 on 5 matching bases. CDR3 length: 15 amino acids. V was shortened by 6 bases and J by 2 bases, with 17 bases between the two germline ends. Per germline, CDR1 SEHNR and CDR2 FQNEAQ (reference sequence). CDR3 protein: CASSYQWVGAYEQYF. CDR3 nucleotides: TGTGCCAGCAGTTACCAATGGGTAGGGGCCTACGAGCAGTACTTC.

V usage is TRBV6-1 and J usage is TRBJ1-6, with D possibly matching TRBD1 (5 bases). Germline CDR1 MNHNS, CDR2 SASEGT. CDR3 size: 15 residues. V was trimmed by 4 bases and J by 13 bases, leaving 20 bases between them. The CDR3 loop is CASSAADPGGSPLHF. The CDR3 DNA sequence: TGTGCCAGCAGTGCGGCCGACCCTGGGGGTTCCCCCCTCCACTTT.

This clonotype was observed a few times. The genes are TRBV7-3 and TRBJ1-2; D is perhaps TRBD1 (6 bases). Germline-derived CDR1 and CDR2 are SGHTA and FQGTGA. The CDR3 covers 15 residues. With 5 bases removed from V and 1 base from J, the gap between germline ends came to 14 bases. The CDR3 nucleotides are TGTGCCAGCAGCCAAGAAGGGACACATAACTATGGCTACACCTTC. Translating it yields CASSQEGTHNYGYTF.

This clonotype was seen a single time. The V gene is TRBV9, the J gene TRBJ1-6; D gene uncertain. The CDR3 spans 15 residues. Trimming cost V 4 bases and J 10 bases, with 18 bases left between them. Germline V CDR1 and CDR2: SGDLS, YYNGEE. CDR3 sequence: CASSQDSGVWSPLHF. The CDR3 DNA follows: TGTGCCAGCAGCCAAGATAGCGGGGTATGGTCACCCCTCCACTTT.

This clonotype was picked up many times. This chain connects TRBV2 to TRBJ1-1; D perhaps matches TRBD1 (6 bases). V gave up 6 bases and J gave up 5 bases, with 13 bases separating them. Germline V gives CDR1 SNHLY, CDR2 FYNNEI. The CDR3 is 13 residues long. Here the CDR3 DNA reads TGTGCCAGCAGGGGGACAAGTCGAACTGAAGCTTTCTTT. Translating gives CASRGTSRTEAFF.

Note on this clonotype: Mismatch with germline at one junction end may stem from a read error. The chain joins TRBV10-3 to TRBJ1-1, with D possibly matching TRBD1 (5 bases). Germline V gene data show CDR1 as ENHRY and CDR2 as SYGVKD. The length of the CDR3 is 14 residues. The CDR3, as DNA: TGTGCCAGCAGTGAAAGGACACAGAACACTGAAGCTTTCTTT. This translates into CASSERTQNTEAFF.

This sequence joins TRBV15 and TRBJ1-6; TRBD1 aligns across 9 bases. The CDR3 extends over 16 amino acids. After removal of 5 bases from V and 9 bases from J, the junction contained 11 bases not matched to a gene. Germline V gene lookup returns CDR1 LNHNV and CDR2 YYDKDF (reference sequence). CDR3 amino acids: CATSDATGTGTSPLHF. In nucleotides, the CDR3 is TGTGCCACCAGCGATGCAACCGGGACAGGGACTTCACCCCTCCACTTT. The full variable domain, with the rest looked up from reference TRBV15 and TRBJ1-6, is DAMVIQNPRYQVTQFGKPVTLSCSQTLNHNVMYWYQQKSSQAPKLLFHYYDKDFNNEADTPDNFQSRRPNTSFCFLDIRSPGLGDTAMYLCATSDATGTGTSPLHFGNGTRLTVT.

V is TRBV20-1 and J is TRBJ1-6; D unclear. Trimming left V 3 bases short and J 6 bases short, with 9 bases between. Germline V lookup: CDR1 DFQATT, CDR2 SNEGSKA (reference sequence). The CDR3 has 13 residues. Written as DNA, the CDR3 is TGCAGTGCTAGTTTCGCGGGTAATTCACCCCTCCACTTT. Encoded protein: CSASFAGNSPLHF.

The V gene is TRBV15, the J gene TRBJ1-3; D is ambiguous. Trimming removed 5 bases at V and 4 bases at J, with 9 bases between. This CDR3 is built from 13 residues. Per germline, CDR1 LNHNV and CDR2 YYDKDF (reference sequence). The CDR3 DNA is TGTGCCACCAGCTCGTTGCCGGGAAACACCATATATTTT. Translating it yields CATSSLPGNTIYF. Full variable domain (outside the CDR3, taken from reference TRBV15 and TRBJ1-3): DAMVIQNPRYQVTQFGKPVTLSCSQTLNHNVMYWYQQKSSQAPKLLFHYYDKDFNNEADTPDNFQSRRPNTSFCFLDIRSPGLGDTAMYLCATSSLPGNTIYFGEGSWLTVV.

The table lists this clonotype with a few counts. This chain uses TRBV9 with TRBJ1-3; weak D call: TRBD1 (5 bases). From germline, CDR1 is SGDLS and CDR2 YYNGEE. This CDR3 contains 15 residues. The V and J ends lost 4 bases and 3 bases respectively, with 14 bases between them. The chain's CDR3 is CASSTRGVRGNTIYF. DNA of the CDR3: TGTGCCAGCAGCACCCGAGGGGTTCGTGGAAACACCATATATTTT. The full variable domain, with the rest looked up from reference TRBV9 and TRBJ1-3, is DSGVTQTPKHLITATGQRVTLRCSPRSGDLSVYWYQQSLDQGLQFLIQYYNGEERAKGNILERFSAQQFPDLHSELNLSSLELGDSALYFCASSTRGVRGNTIYFGEGSWLTVV.

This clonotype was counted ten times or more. The CDR3 is CASSIRHSNQPQHF. CDR3 in DNA: TGTGCCAGCAGCATCCGACACAGCAATCAGCCCCAGCATTTT. The rearrangement joins TRBV2 to TRBJ1-5; D remains unclear. The CDR3 length is 14 residues. Germline CDR1 reads SNHLY; CDR2 reads FYNNEI. The V end was cut by 6 bases, the J end by 1 base, with 10 bases between.

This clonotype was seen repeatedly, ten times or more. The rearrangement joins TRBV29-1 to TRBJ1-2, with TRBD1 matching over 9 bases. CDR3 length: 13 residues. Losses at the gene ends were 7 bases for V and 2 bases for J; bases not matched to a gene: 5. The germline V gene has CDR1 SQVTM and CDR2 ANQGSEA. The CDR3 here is CSAWDRENYGYTF. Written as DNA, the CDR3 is TGCAGCGCTTGGGACAGGGAGAACTATGGCTACACCTTC.

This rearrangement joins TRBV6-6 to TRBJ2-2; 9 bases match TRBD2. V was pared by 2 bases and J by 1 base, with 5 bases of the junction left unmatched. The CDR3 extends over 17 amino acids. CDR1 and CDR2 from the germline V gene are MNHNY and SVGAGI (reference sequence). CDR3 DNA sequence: TGTGCCAGCAGTTACCCGACGACTAGCGGGAACACCGGGGAGCTGTTTTTT. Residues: CASSYPTTSGNTGELFF.

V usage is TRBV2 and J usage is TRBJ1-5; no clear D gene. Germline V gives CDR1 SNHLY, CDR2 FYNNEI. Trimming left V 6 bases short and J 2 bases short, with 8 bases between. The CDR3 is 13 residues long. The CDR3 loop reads CASSTLGNQPQHF. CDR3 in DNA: TGTGCCAGCAGCACCCTCGGCAATCAGCCCCAGCATTTT.

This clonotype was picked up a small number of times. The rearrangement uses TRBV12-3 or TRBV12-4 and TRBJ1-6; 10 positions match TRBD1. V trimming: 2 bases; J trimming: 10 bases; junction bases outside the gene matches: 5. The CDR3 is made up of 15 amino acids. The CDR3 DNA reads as TGTGCCAGCAGTTTAAGAGGGACAGGGGAATCACCCCTCCACTTT. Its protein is CASSLRGTGESPLHF.

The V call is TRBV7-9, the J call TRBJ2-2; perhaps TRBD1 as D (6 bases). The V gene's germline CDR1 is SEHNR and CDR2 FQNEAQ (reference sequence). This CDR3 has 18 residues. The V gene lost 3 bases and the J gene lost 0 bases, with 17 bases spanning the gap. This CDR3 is CASSFPTAGAANTGELFF. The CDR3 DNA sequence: TGTGCCAGCAGCTTCCCGACGGCAGGGGCCGCGAACACCGGGGAGCTGTTTTTT.

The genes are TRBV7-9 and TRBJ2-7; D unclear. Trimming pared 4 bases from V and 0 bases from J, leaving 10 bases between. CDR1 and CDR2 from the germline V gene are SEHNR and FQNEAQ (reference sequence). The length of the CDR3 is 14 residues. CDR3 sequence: CASSSLHISYEQYF. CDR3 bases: TGTGCCAGCAGCTCCCTACATATCTCCTACGAGCAGTACTTC. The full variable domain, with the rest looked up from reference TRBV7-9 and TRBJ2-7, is DTGVSQNPRHKITKRGQNVTFRCDPISEHNRLYWYRQTLGQGPEFLTYFQNEAQLEKSRLLSDRFSAERPKGSFSTLEIQRTEQGDSAMYLCASSSLHISYEQYFGPGTRLTVT.

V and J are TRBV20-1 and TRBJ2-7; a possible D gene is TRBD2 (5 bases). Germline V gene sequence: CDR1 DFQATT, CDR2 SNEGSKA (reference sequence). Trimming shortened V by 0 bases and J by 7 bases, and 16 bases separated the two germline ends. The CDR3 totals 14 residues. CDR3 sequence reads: CSARDAQADQEQYF. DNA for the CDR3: TGCAGTGCTAGAGACGCCCAAGCGGACCAAGAGCAGTACTTC.

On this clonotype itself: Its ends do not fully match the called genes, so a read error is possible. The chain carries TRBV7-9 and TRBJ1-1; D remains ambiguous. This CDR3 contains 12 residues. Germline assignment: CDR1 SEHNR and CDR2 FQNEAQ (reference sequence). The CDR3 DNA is TGTGCCAGCAGGATCGTAAACACTGAAGCTTGCTTT. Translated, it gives CASRIVNTEACF.

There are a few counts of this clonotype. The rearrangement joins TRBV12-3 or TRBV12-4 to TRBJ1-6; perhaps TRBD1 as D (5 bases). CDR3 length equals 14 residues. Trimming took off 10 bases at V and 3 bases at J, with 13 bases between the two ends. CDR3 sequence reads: CATSARDYNSPLHF. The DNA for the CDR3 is TGTGCCACCTCTGCCAGGGACTATAATTCACCCCTCCACTTT.

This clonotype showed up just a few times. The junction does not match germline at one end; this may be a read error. This CDR3 is CASSQRDRNTGELFF. The CDR3 DNA sequence: TGCGCCAGCAGCCAACGGGACCGGAACACCGGGGAGCTGTTTTTT. The V gene is TRBV2, the J gene TRBJ2-2; the D call may be TRBD1 or TRBD2 (5 bases each). Germline assignment: CDR1 SNHLY and CDR2 FYNNEI. There are 15 residues in the CDR3.

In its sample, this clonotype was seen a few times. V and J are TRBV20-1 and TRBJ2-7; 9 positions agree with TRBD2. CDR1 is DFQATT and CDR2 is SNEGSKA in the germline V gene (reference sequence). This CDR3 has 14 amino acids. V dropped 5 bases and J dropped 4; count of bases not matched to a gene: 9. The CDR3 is CSASPGLALYEQYF. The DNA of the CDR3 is TGCAGTGCTTCACCGGGACTAGCTCTATACGAGCAGTACTTC.

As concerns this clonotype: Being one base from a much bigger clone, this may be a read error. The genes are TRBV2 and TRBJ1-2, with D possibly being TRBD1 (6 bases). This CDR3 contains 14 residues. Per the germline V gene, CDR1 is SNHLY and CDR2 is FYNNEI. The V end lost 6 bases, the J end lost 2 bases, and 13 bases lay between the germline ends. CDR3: CASRLADSNYGYTF. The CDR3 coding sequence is TGTGCCAGCAGGTTAGCGGACAGCAACTATGGCTACACCTTC.